Below, 11 T cell receptor beta chains from the same sample are listed, as sequenced in a study of T-cell reconstitution after alpha-beta-depleted transplantation in children. Unique molecular identifiers were used to barcode this TCRbeta library. Each CDR3 protein is one row after TCRdb ran MiXCR on the PCR reads. The sample records 190,000 or so distinct CDR3 sequences, roughly 7.5% being singletons. The material was PBMCs from the stem cell graft donor, obtained from the stem cell graft. The receptors shown here come from a human donor who donated a stem cell graft to a child with Wiskott-Aldrich syndrome.

There are many counts of this clonotype. This chain links TRBV12-3 or TRBV12-4 with TRBJ2-1, with TRBD1 matching over 8 bases. The CDR3 is made up of 14 amino acids. V lost 7 bases, J lost 7 bases, and 9 bases stayed unmatched. The CDR3 region has the DNA TGTGCCAGCACCCTGACAGGGGTGGGGAATGAGCAGTTCTTC. As protein: CASTLTGVGNEQFF.

There are many counts of this clonotype. V usage is TRBV20-1 and J usage is TRBJ1-2; 9 nucleotides match TRBD1. CDR3 length equals 13 residues. CDR1 and CDR2 from the germline V gene are DFQATT and SNEGSKA (reference sequence). The ends lost 3 bases at V and 8 bases at J; junction bases unmatched: 7. Here the CDR3 reads CSARFGQGSGYTF. CDR3 nucleotides: TGCAGTGCTAGGTTTGGACAGGGGAGCGGCTACACCTTC.

This clonotype was picked up many times. V is TRBV12-3 or TRBV12-4 and J is TRBJ2-7; 12 bases match TRBD2. This CDR3 region has 14 residues. J gave up 7 bases and V 5 bases, and 6 bases lay outside the gene matches. For the CDR3, the DNA is TGTGCCAGCAGTACTAGCGGGGGGACTGGGGAGCAGTACTTC. This gives the protein CASSTSGGTGEQYF.

About this clonotype: This clone may be a read error of a much larger clone one base away. This chain uses TRBV7-2 with TRBJ1-1; D unresolved. Germline V gene sequence: CDR1 SGHTA, CDR2 FQGNSA. The CDR3 loop spans 13 amino acids. CDR3 region: CASSSSVFTEALF. The DNA for the CDR3 is TGTGCCAGCAGCTCTTCTGTATTCACTGAAGCTCTCTTT.

This clonotype showed up many times. This chain uses TRBV12-3 or TRBV12-4 with TRBJ2-5, with D possibly TRBD1 on 6 matching bases. V gave up 4 bases and J gave up 4 bases, with 13 bases separating them. CDR3 length: 14 amino acids. The CDR3 protein is CASSYSGAPETQYF. The CDR3 region has the DNA TGTGCCAGCAGTTACTCAGGGGCCCCAGAGACCCAGTACTTC.

This clonotype showed up many times. V gene TRBV23-1 combines with J gene TRBJ2-1; D is perhaps TRBD1 (5 bases). TRBV23-1 is identified as an open reading frame with a role that is uncertain. V was shortened by 6 bases and J by 5 bases, with 11 bases between the two germline ends. The CDR3 is made up of 13 amino acids. CDR3 loop: CASRGEVDNEQFF. The CDR3 DNA is TGCGCCAGCAGAGGGGAAGTGGACAATGAGCAGTTCTTC.

This clonotype was counted only a few times. This chain connects TRBV12-3 or TRBV12-4 to TRBJ1-6; D gene uncertain. The CDR3 has 16 residues. Trimming took off 3 bases at V and 0 bases at J, with 9 bases between the two ends. CDR3 sequence reads: CASSLGQSSYNSPLHF. For the CDR3, the DNA is TGTGCCAGCAGTTTGGGTCAGAGCTCCTATAATTCACCCCTCCACTTT.

This clonotype has ten or more counts. This sequence joins TRBV5-1 and TRBJ2-2; TRBD2 matches 8 bases. Looked up from germline, CDR1 is SGHRS and CDR2 is YFSETQ. V shed 5 bases, J shed 4 bases, and the junction held 10 bases outside the gene matches. The CDR3 length is 16 residues. CDR3 residues: CASREPGLVITGELFF. The CDR3 bases are TGCGCCAGCAGAGAACCGGGACTAGTGATCACCGGGGAGCTGTTTTTT.

The chain has TRBV20-1 and TRBJ1-6, with 10 nucleotides matching TRBD1. J lost 6 bases, V lost 1 base, and 18 bases had no gene match. Germline loops: CDR1 DFQATT, CDR2 SNEGSKA (reference sequence). This CDR3 is 20 amino acids long. Written as DNA, the CDR3 is TGCAGTGCTAGAGTTTCGGGTCCGGGACAGGGGAATTTGGGTAATTCACCCCTCCACTTT. Translation: CSARVSGPGQGNLGNSPLHF.

This clonotype was observed many times. The chain employs TRBV10-3 and TRBJ1-2; 7 positions match TRBD1. The CDR3 extends over 15 amino acids. V gave up 2 bases and J gave up 6 bases; unmatched junction bases: 9. Germline CDR1 reads ENHRY; CDR2 reads SYGVKD. CDR3 protein: CAISELVSQGDGYTF. DNA of the CDR3: TGTGCCATCAGTGAGCTTGTATCGCAGGGGGATGGCTACACCTTC.

This clonotype was seen only a few times. The rearrangement uses TRBV7-2 and TRBJ2-1; TRBD1 matches at 8 bases. Unmatched junction bases numbered 10, after V lost 4 bases and J lost 8 bases. Germline values: CDR1 SGHTA, CDR2 FQGNSA. CDR3 size: 15 residues. The CDR3 protein is CASSYRTGITDEQFF. CDR3 coding DNA: TGTGCCAGCAGCTACCGGACAGGGATTACGGATGAGCAGTTCTTC.